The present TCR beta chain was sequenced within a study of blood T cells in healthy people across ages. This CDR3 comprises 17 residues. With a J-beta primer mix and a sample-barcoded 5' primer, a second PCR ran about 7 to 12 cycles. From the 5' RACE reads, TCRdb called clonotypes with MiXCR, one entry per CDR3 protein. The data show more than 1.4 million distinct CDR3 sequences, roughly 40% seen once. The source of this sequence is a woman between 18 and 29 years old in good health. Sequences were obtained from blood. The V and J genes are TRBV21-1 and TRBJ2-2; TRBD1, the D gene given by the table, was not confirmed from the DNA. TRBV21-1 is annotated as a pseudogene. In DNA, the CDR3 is TGTGCCAGCAGCAAAGAACAGGGACAGGGTCGGACCGGGGAGCTGTTTTTT. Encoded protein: CASSKEQGQGRTGELFF.